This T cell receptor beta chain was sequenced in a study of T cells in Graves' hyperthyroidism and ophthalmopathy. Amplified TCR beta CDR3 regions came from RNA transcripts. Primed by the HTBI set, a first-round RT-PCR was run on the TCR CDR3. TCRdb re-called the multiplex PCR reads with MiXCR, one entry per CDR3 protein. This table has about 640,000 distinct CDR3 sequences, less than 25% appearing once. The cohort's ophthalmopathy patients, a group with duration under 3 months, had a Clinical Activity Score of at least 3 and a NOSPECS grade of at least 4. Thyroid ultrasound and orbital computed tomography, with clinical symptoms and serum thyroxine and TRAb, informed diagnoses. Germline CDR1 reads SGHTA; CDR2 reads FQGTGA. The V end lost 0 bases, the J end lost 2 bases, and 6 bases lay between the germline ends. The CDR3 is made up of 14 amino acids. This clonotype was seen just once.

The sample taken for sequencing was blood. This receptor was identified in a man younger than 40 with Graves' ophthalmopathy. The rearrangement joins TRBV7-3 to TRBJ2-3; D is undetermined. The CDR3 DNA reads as TGTGCCAGCAGCTTAACAACAGACACAGATACGCAGTATTTT. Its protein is CASSLTTDTDTQYF.